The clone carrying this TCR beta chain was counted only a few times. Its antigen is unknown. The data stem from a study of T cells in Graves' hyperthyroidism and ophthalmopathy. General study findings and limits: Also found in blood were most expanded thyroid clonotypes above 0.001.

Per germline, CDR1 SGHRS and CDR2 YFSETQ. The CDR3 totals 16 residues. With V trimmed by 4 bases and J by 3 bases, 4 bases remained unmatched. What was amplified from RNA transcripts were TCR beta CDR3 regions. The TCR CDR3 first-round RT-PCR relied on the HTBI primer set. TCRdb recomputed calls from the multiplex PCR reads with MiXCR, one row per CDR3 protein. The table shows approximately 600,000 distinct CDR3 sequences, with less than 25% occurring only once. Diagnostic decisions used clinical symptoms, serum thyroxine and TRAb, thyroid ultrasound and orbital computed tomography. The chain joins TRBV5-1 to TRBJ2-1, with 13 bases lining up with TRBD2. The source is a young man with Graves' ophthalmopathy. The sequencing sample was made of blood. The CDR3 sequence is CASSALAGGGYNEQFF. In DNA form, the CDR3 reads TGCGCCAGCAGCGCACTAGCGGGAGGGGGCTACAATGAGCAGTTCTTC.